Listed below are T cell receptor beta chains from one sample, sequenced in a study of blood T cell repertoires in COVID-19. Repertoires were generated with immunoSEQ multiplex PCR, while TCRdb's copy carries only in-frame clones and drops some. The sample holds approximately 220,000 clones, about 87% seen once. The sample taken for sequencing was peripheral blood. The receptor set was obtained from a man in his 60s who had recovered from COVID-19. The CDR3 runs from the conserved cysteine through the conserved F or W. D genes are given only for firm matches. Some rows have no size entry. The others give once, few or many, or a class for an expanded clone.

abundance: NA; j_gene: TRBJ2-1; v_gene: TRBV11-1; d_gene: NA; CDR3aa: CASSPMVRLNENEQFF; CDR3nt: TGTGCCAGCAGCCCCATGGTGAGGCTAAACGAAAATGAGCAGTTCTTC
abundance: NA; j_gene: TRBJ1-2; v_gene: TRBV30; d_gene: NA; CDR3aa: CACSPPTGFGYGYTF; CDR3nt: TGTGCCTGCTCCCCCCCTACAGGGTTCGGGTATGGCTACACCTTC
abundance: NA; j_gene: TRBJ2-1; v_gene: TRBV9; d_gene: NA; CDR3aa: CASTRMDSFFNEQFF; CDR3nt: TGTGCCAGCACAAGGATGGACAGCTTCTTCAATGAGCAGTTCTTC
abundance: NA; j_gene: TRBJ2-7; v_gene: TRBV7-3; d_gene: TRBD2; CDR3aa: CASSLQREFEQYF; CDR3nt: TGTGCCAGCAGCTTACAGCGGGAGTTCGAGCAGTACTTC
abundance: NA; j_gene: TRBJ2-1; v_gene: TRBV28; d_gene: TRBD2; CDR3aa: CASMRLAGGVGEQFF; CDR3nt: TGTGCCAGCATGAGGTTAGCGGGAGGGGTCGGTGAGCAGTTCTTC
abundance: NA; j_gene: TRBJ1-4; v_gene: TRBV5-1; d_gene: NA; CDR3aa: CASSGDFNEKLFF; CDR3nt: TGCGCCAGCAGCGGGGACTTTAATGAAAAACTGTTTTTT
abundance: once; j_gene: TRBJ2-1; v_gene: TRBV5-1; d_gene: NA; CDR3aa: CASSPAVEQFF; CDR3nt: TGCGCCAGCAGCCCTGCGGTAGAGCAGTTCTTC
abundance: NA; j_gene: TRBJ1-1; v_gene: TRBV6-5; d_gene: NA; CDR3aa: CASRERAPTEAFF; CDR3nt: TGTGCCAGCAGGGAGAGGGCTCCCACTGAAGCTTTCTTT
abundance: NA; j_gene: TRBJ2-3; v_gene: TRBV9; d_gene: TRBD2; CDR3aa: CASSGLAGGTDTQYF; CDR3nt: TGTGCCAGCAGCGGATTAGCGGGGGGCACAGATACGCAGTATTTT
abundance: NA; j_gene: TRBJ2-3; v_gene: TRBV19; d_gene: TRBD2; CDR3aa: CASSAVAGGGGSTDTQYF; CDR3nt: TGTGCCAGTAGCGCGGTAGCGGGAGGAGGGGGGAGCACAGATACGCAGTATTTT
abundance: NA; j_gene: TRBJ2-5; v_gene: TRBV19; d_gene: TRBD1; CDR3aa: CASRRGTGVETQYF; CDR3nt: TGTGCCAGTAGGAGAGGGACAGGGGTAGAGACCCAGTACTTC
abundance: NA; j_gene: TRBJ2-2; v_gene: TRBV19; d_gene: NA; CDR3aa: CASSIDLTGELFF; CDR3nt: TGTGCCAGTAGTATAGATCTCACCGGGGAGCTGTTTTTT
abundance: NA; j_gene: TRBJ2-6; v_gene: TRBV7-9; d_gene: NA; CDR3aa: CASSSRQFGSGANVLTF; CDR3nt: TGTGCCAGCAGTTCCCGACAGTTCGGGTCCGGGGCCAACGTCCTGACTTTC
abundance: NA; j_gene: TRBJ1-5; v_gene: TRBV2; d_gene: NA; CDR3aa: CASSELTPSNQPQHF; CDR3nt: TGTGCCAGCAGTGAATTGACACCTAGCAATCAGCCCCAGCATTTT
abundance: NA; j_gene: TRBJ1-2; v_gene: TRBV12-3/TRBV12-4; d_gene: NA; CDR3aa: CASSLDSYGYTF; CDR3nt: TGTGCCAGCAGCCTTGACAGCTATGGCTACACCTTC
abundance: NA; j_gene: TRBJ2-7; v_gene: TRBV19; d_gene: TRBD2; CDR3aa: CASSAGLAKPKNF; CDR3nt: TGTGCCAGTAGTGCGGGACTAGCGAAACCTAAAAACTTC
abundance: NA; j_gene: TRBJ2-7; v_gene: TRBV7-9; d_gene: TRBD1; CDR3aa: CASSLPLGTGRYEQYF; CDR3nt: TGTGCCAGCAGCTTACCGCTCGGGACAGGGAGGTACGAGCAGTACTTC
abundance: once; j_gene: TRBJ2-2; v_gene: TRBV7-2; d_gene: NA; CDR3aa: CASSPQANTGELFF; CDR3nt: TGTGCCAGCAGCCCCCAGGCCAACACCGGGGAGCTGTTTTTT